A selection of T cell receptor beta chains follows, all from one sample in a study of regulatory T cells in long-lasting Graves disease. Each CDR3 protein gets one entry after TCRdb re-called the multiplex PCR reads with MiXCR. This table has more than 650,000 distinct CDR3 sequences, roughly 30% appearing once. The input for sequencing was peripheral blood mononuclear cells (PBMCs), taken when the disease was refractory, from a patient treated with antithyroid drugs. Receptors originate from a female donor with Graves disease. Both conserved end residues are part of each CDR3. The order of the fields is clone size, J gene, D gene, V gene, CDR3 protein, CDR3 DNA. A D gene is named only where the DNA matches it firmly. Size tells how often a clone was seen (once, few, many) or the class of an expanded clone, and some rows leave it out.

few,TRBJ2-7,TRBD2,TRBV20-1,CSAKGLAANNYEQYF,TGCAGTGCTAAGGGACTAGCGGCCAACAACTACGAGCAGTACTTC
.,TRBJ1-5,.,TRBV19,CASSMRDRGAGSQPQHF,TGTGCCAGTAGTATGCGCGACCGGGGGGCAGGAAGCCAGCCCCAGCATTTT
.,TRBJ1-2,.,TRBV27,CASGPWGGGGYTF,TGTGCCAGCGGTCCCTGGGGGGGTGGTGGCTACACCTTC
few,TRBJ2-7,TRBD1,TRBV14,CASSQGGGRYEQYF,TGTGCCAGCAGCCAAGGAGGGGGCAGGTACGAGCAGTACTTC
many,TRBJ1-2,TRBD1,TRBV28,CASSQDRASGYTF,TGTGCCAGCAGCCAGGACAGGGCGTCTGGCTACACCTTC
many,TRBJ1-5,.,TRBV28,CASLGSGQYSNQPQHF,TGTGCCAGCCTAGGTTCGGGACAATATAGCAATCAGCCCCAGCATTTT
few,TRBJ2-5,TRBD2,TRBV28,CASSLGSGGRAQTQYF,TGTGCCAGCAGTTTAGGGAGTGGCGGGAGGGCCCAGACCCAGTACTTC
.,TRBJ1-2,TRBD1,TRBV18,CASSPDRDVSYTF,TGTGCCAGCTCCCCAGACAGGGATGTCTCCTACACCTTC
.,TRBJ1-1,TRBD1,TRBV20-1,CSAADRGHTEAFF,TGCAGTGCGGCGGACAGGGGGCACACTGAAGCTTTCTTT
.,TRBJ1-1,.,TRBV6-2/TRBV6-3,CASTYGYTEAFF,TGTGCCAGCACCTATGGGTACACTGAAGCTTTCTTT
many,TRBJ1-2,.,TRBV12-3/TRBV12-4,CASSLARRGNGYTF,TGTGCCAGCAGTTTAGCGAGGAGGGGAAATGGCTACACCTTC
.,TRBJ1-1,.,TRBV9,CASSPHARENTEAFF,TGTGCCAGCAGCCCCCACGCACGGGAGAACACTGAAGCTTTCTTT
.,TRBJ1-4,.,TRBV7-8,CASSQTGNNEKLFF,TGTGCCAGCAGCCAAACAGGGAATAATGAAAAACTGTTTTTT
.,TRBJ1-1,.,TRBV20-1,CSARDSRGMGNTEAFF,TGCAGTGCTAGAGACTCCAGGGGAATGGGGAACACTGAAGCTTTCTTT
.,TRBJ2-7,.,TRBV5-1,CASSPALGTYEQYF,TGCGCCAGCAGCCCCGCACTGGGAACCTACGAGCAGTACTTC
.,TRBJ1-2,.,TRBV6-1,CASSVSRGNYGYTF,TGTGCCAGCAGTGTATCCCGGGGAAACTATGGCTACACCTTC
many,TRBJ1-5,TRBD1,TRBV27,CASSGTGGSQHF,TGTGCCAGCAGTGGGACAGGGGGCAGCCAGCATTTT
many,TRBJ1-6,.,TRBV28,CASTSGMQGNNSPLHF,TGTGCCAGCACCTCCGGTATGCAGGGGAATAATTCACCCCTCCACTTT
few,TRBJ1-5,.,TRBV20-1,CSASLGDGYQPQHF,TGCAGTGCTAGTCTAGGGGATGGTTATCAGCCCCAGCATTTT
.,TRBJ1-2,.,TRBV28,CATTTVFNYGYTF,TGTGCCACCACGACAGTTTTTAACTATGGCTACACCTTC
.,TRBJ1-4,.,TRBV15,CATSRGQSEKLFF,TGTGCCACCAGCAGAGGACAGTCCGAAAAACTGTTTTTT
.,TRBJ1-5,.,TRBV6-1,CASRRESRGQPQHF,TGTGCCAGCCGCAGGGAATCACGGGGGCAGCCCCAGCATTTT
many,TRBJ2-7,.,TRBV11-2,CASSFQGRGYEQYF,TGTGCCAGCAGCTTCCAGGGACGGGGGTACGAGCAGTACTTC
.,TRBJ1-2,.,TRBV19,CASSGTALKYGYTF,TGTGCCAGTAGCGGGACGGCCCTCAAGTACGGCTACACCTTC
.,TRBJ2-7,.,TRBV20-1,CSASLGPGYEQYF,TGCAGTGCTAGTCTAGGGCCAGGGTACGAGCAGTACTTC
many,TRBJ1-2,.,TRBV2,CASRRGDSPNYGYTF,TGTGCCAGCAGAAGAGGAGACAGTCCTAACTATGGCTACACCTTC
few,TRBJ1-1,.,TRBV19,CASSITGTNTEAFF,TGTGCCAGCAGCATCACAGGGACGAACACTGAAGCTTTCTTT
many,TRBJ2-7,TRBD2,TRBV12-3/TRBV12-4,CASSLRTGLGSYEQYF,TGTGCCAGCAGCTTGCGAACGGGACTAGGATCCTACGAGCAGTACTTC
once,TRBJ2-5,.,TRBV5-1,CASTPWDPGETQYF,TGCGCCAGCACCCCGTGGGATCCGGGAGAGACCCAGTACTTC
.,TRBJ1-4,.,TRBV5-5,CASSLDRGRATNEKLFF,TGTGCCAGCAGCTTGGACCGGGGGAGGGCAACTAATGAAAAACTGTTTTTT
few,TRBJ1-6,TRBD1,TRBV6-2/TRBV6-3,CASSYETGAPNSPLHF,TGTGCCAGCAGTTACGAGACAGGGGCGCCGAATTCACCCCTCCACTTT
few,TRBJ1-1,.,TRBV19,CASIPRLGQAFF,TGTGCCAGTATCCCCAGGTTGGGTCAAGCTTTCTTT
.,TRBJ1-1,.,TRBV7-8,CASSLRGQWGTEAFF,TGTGCCAGCAGCTTAAGAGGACAGTGGGGCACTGAAGCTTTCTTT
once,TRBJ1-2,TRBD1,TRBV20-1,CSASGTALTNGCTF,TGCAGTGCTAGCGGGACAGCCTTAACTAATGGCTGCACCTTC
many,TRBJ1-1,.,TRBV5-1,CASSLRPGTEAFF,TGTGCCAGCAGCCTCCGTCCGGGCACTGAAGCTTTCTTT
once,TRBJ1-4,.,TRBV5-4,CASSLGARNEKLFF,TGTGCCAGCAGCTTGGGGGCCCGGAATGAAAAACTGTTTTTT
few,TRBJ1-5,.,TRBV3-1,CASSQGRGSNQPQHF,TGTGCCAGCAGCCAGGGCAGGGGAAGCAATCAGCCCCAGCATTTT
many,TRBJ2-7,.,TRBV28,CASSLILGVVDSYEQYF,TGTGCCAGCAGTTTGATTCTGGGGGTTGTGGACTCCTACGAGCAGTACTTC
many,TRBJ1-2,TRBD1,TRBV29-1,CSVEVTGAGGYTF,TGCAGCGTTGAAGTAACAGGGGCAGGTGGCTACACCTTC